The next 6 T cell receptor beta chains were all read from a single sample in a study of T cell changes during pregnancy in multiple sclerosis. Clones were read by immunoSEQ multiplex PCR, and TCRdb kept only the in-frame ones, dropping some. Among about 27,000 clones listed, roughly 89% were seen once. The sequencing used CD8+ T cells from peripheral blood mononuclear cells, collected in the second trimester of pregnancy. The receptors derive from a female donor with multiple sclerosis, enrolled in a pregnancy study.

This clone was seen more than once but under ten times. The rearrangement uses TRBV6-5 and TRBJ1-1; 9 positions agree with TRBD1. With V trimmed by 6 bases and J by 3 bases, 2 bases remained unmatched. Per germline, CDR1 MNHEY and CDR2 SVGAGI. This CDR3 comprises 13 residues. The CDR3 DNA follows: TGTGCCAGCAGGGGACAGGGTGACACTGAAGCTTTCTTT. Its protein is CASRGQGDTEAFF.

The rearrangement uses TRBV7-9 and TRBJ2-1; D perhaps matches TRBD2 (5 bases). CDR3 length equals 11 residues. Trimming left V 6 bases short and J 7 bases short, with 7 bases between. CDR1 is SEHNR, CDR2 FQNEAQ, per germline (reference sequence). The CDR3 coding sequence is TGTGCCAGCAGGTGGACTAATGAGCAGTTCTTC. Residues: CASRWTNEQFF.

V is TRBV28 and J is TRBJ2-5; perhaps TRBD1 as D (5 bases). This CDR3 spans 14 amino acids. Trimming shortened V by 5 bases and J by 1 base, and 11 bases separated the two germline ends. Germline V gives CDR1 MDHEN, CDR2 SYDVKM. CDR3 in amino acids: CASSHPGIQETQYF. As DNA, the CDR3 is TGTGCCAGCAGTCACCCAGGGATCCAAGAGACCCAGTACTTC.

This chain connects TRBV6-5 to TRBJ2-1; D unresolved. CDR1 is MNHEY, CDR2 SVGAGI, per germline. Trimming took off 6 bases at V and 0 bases at J, with 9 bases between the two ends. The CDR3 spans 14 residues. The CDR3 is CASSRGSSYNEQFF. CDR3 DNA: TGTGCCAGCAGCAGAGGTAGCTCCTACAATGAGCAGTTCTTC.

The gene calls are TRBV11-2 and TRBJ2-7; 10 positions agree with TRBD2. This CDR3 contains 17 residues. Germline V gives CDR1 SGHAT, CDR2 FQNNGV. V dropped 1 base and J dropped 7; count of bases not matched to a gene: 13. The CDR3 loop reads CASSLGLAGVWVGEQYF. The CDR3 DNA reads TGTGCCAGCAGCTTAGGTCTAGCGGGAGTCTGGGTGGGGGAGCAGTACTTC.

J is TRBJ1-1 and V is TRBV27; 9 bases match TRBD1. This CDR3 comprises 16 residues. With V trimmed by 0 bases and J by 5 bases, 7 bases remained unmatched. The germline gives CDR1 MNHEY, CDR2 SMNVEV (reference sequence). The CDR3 here is CASSLSAGTGITEAFF. The CDR3, as DNA: TGTGCCAGCAGTTTATCGGCTGGGACAGGGATAACTGAAGCTTTCTTT.